This TCR beta chain was identified during a study of tumor and adjacent non-tumor tissue in lung cancer. Study results and limitations: Significantly higher TCR diversity was found in tumor than normal lung.

No cell sorting was done before RNA was extracted from the tissue. About this clonotype: The target antigen is unknown.

Three rounds of nested PCR, following a modified ARM-PCR protocol, produced the TCRbeta library. Each CDR3 protein gets one entry after TCRdb re-called the multiplex PCR reads with MiXCR. The sample comprises about 200,000 distinct CDR3 sequences, 70% to 75% of which are singletons, and roughly 24% rests with the top ten. This TCR came from a man between 60 and 70 years old with non-small cell lung cancer. Sequenced: lung tumor tissue.

CDR3 sequence: CASSFGTGVSRDNVLTF. The CDR3 DNA sequence: TGTGCCAGCAGTTTCGGGACAGGGGTCTCTAGGGACAACGTCCTGACTTTC. The chain combines TRBV6-5 with TRBJ2-6, with 10 bases lining up with TRBD1. The germline CDR1 and CDR2 sequences are MNHEY and SVGAGI. This CDR3 has 17 amino acids. With V trimmed by 4 bases and J by 9 bases, 12 bases remained unmatched.